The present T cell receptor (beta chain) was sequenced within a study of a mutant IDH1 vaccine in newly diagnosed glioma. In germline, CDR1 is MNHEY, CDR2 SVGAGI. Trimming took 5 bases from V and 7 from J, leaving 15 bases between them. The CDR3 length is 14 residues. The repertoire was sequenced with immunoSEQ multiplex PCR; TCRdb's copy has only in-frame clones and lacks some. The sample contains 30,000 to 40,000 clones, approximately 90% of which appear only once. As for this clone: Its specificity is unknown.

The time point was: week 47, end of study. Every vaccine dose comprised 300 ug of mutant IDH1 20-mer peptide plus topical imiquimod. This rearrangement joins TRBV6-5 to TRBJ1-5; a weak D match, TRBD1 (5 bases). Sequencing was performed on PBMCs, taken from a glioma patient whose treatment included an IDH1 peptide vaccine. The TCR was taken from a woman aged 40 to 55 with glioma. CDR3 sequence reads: CASSLSGYGQPQHF. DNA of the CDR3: TGTGCCAGCAGTCTCTCAGGGTACGGACAGCCCCAGCATTTT.